What follows describes a single TCR beta chain. Its antigen specificity is not known. No base qualities exist here, and no much larger clone lies one base off it. The data originate from a study of shared clonotypes between healthy human individuals (dated by TCRdb to 2020 to 2022). Study-level background: Two women and a few men aged 18 to 49 years were included in the cohort. For each donor, CD4 naive and CD4 memory were each run on three plates, CD8 naive on two plates, and CD8 memory on one plate. Blood TCR repertoires of five healthy adults were deeply sequenced to estimate repertoire size and the extent of clonotype sharing between individuals. Different laboratories and diverse techniques were used to prepare libraries and sequence TCR repertoires, to increase sequencing depth and limit assay-specific biases. Each donor's leukapheresis produced roughly between roughly 0.85 and 9.5 billion PBMCs. Overall study outcomes, separate from this receptor: Only blood was sampled, and tissue TCR repertoires likely differ from those in blood. Pairwise subsampling led to the expectation that sequencing depth would affect the degree of clonotype sharing among donors. Naive subsets generally had larger estimated clonotype richness than memory subsets. Rarefaction of sorted-subset datasets indicated incomplete sequencing despite the large sequencing depth. Around 5% of naive CD4, 3% to 3.5% of naive CD8, 2.3% of memory CD4, and around 0.42% of memory CD8 clonotypes were shared across several donors. Because the study included only a small number of donors, the genetic and exposure-history diversity represented was limited. Compared with non-shared clonotypes, the clonotypes found in all four sorted-subset donors had higher generation probabilities.

Using the deep immunoSEQ assay, TCR CDR3 regions were amplified from genomic DNA by multiplex PCR. Extracted genomic DNA from each cell subset was distributed evenly across all wells of several immunoSEQ 96-well plates, and each plate was treated as a replicate. For sorted subsets, each replicate PCR was loaded with roughly 190 ng genomic DNA, equivalent to about 30,000 T cell genomes. Purified libraries were quantified with a Qubit 3.0 fluorometer, sized on a Bioanalyzer 2100, and re-quantified with the KAPA Library Quantification kit. A separate single-read 150-cycle Illumina NextSeq 550 flow cell was used to sequence each immunoSEQ 96-well plate. For the original study's pipeline: Because only junctional sequences without quality scores were contained in the immunoSEQ output, filtering matching that applied to full-length reads could not be performed. Sequences were annotated with PyIR, a Python wrapper for IgBLAST v1.9, and V/J genes and CDR3 were assigned using IMGT germline references. Reads were removed for weak V/J assignments (E-value above 1e-6), missing CDR3, stop codons, out-of-frame junctions, or ambiguous translated residues. V3J clonotypes were defined by identical inferred V gene, J gene, and CDR3 amino acid sequence. The percentage overlap between two repertoires was calculated by dividing the number of shared unique clonotypes by the size of the smaller repertoire. Three approaches were used to assess repertoire richness: RTK rarefaction, the Chao1 estimator, and Recon v2.1 estimates of unobserved clonotypes. Generation probabilities were computed with OLGA for all TCRbeta clonotypes obtained by the gDNA method from four donors. In its TCRdb copy, this immuneACCESS table keeps in-frame sequences only and misses some clones. Where compared with another copy, unresolved V genes explain less than half of these, and the others have no known cause. The V and J calls and clone size were taken over from that table, and D and trimming were inferred from the DNA. A total of 1.4 million to 1.5 million clones appear in this sample, over 95% of them only once. The ten largest clones capture approximately 1% of the sample.

Donors were healthy HIV-negative adults with no recently reported acute infections or vaccinations. Every donor was a Caucasian adult residing in Nashville, Tennessee, USA. Magnetic negative selection was used to enrich CD4+ T cells, after which naive cells were positively selected on CD45RA and the negative fraction became the memory subset. Blood was collected by leukapheresis, and PBMCs were isolated by Ficoll-Histopaque density gradient centrifugation and then cryopreserved in liquid nitrogen vapor phase. Analytical flow cytometry was used to check the purity and quantity of every magnetically sorted T cell population. Genomic DNA was isolated from each sorted fraction and quantified by UV absorbance on a Nanodrop 2000c. The clonotype was recovered from a young man in good health. Material for sequencing was naive CD4+ T cells sorted from blood. Reading the label with the study, this specimen's cell subset or site is: CD45RA+ positively selected.

CDR3 region: CASSLAGFMQGSGNTIYF. The nucleotide sequence reads TGCGCCAGCAGCTTGGCTGGGTTTATGCAGGGGTCTGGAAACACCATATATTTT. The chain was built from TRBV5-1 and TRBJ1-3; the D segment could be TRBD1, given 6 matching bases. Including the terminal cysteine and phenylalanine, the CDR3 comprises 18 residues. Just CDR3 DNA is preserved here, 54 bases in frame from base 1. The germline ends are 17 bases apart after V is trimmed by 0 bases and J by 1 base. From the germline V gene, CDR1 is SGHRS and CDR2 is YFSETQ.